This TCR beta chain was obtained from a study of cytomegalovirus exposure and HLA in healthy donors. Healthy bone marrow donors made up the cohort. The primer mix had 60 Vbeta and 13 Jbeta primers. The data were produced by immunoSEQ multiplex PCR, yet TCRdb's version contains in-frame clones alone and is incomplete. There are over 200,000 clones in the sample; about 79% occur only once, and over 1.5% lies in the top ten. Sequencing input: PBMCs. The receptor comes from a male donor in good health and CMV-seronegative.

In DNA form, the CDR3 reads TGTGCCAGCAGCGTAGGCGGGGGGGCGATTGGAAACACCATATATTTT. This translates into CASSVGGGAIGNTIYF. V is TRBV9 and J is TRBJ1-3; a weak D match, TRBD1 (6 bases). The CDR3 is 16 amino acids. Looked up from germline, CDR1 is SGDLS and CDR2 is YYNGEE. Trimming left V 0 bases short and J 3 bases short, with 13 bases between.